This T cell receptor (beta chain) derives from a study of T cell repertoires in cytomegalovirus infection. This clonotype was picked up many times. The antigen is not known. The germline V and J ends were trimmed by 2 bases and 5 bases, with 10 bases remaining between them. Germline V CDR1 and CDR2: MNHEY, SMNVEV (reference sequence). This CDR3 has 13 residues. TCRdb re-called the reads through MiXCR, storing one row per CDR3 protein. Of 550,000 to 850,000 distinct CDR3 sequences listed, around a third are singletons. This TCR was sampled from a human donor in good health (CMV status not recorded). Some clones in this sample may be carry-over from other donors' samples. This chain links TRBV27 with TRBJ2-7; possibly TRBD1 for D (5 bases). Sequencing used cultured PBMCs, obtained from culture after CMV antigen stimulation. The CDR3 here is CASSLRGRDEQYF. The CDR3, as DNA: TGTGCCAGCAGTTTAAGGGGCCGGGACGAGCAGTACTTC.